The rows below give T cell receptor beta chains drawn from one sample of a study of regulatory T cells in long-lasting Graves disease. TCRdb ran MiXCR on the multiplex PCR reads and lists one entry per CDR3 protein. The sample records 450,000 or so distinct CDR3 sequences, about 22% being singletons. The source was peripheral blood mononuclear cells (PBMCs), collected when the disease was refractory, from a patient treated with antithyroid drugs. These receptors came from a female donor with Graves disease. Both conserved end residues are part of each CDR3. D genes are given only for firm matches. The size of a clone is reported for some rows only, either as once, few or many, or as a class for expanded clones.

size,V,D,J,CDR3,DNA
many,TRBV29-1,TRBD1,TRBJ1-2,CSVAPGTVYYGYTF,TGCAGCGTAGCTCCCGGGACAGTATATTATGGCTACACCTTC
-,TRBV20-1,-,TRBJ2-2,CSARDGWAGELFF,TGCAGTGCTAGAGACGGATGGGCCGGGGAGCTGTTTTTT
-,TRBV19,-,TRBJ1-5,CASRTYGSYSNQPQHF,TGTGCCAGTAGGACTTACGGGTCGTATAGCAATCAGCCCCAGCATTTT
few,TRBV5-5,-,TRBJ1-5,CASSNGQTSNQPQHF,TGTGCCAGCAGCAACGGACAGACTAGCAATCAGCCCCAGCATTTT
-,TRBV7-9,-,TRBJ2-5,CASSSNTGFRVETQYF,TGTGCCAGCAGCTCGAACACAGGGTTCCGGGTGGAGACCCAGTACTTC
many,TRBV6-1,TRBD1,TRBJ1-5,CASRRQGGSNQPQHF,TGTGCCAGCAGACGACAGGGGGGAAGCAATCAGCCCCAGCATTTT
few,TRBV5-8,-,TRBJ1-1,CASSQGLGTVNTEAFF,TGTGCCAGCAGCCAGGGCCTAGGGACGGTGAACACTGAAGCTTTCTTT
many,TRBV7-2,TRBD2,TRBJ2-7,CASSLGGLADSYEQYF,TGTGCCAGCAGCTTAGGGGGACTAGCGGACTCCTACGAGCAGTACTTC
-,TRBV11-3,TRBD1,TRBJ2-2,CASSSPQGLNTGELFF,TGTGCCAGCAGCTCTCCACAGGGGCTGAACACCGGGGAGCTGTTTTTT
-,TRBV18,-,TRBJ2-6,CASSPPPHSGANVLTF,TGTGCCAGCTCACCACCTCCTCACTCTGGGGCCAACGTCCTGACTTTC
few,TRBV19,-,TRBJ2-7,CASSIESMGYEQYF,TGTGCCAGTAGTATCGAGAGTATGGGTTACGAGCAGTACTTC
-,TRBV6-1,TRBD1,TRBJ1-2,CASSSSGQGFYGYTF,TGTGCCAGCAGCTCTTCGGGACAGGGTTTCTATGGCTACACCTTC
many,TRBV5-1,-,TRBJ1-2,CASSLAQGTYGYTF,TGCGCCAGCAGCTTGGCCCAGGGGACCTATGGCTACACCTTC
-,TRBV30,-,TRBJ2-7,CAWSATQARGYEQYF,TGTGCCTGGAGCGCTACCCAGGCAAGGGGGTACGAGCAGTACTTC
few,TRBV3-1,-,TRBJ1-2,CASSQQPSGGYTF,TGTGCCAGCAGCCAACAACCGAGTGGAGGCTACACCTTC
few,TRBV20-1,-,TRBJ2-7,CSARDPDSAYEQYF,TGCAGTGCTAGAGATCCAGACAGCGCATACGAGCAGTACTTC
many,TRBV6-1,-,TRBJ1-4,CASRRANEKLFF,TGTGCCAGCAGGCGGGCTAATGAAAAACTGTTTTTT
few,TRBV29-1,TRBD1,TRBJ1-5,CSVDTGVSNQPQHF,TGCAGCGTTGATACAGGGGTGAGCAATCAGCCCCAGCATTTT
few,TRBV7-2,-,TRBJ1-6,CASSLGRASPNSPLHF,TGTGCCAGCAGCTTAGGACGGGCCAGTCCTAATTCACCCCTCCACTTT
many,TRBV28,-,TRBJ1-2,CASSLSRGFGGYTF,TGTGCCAGCAGTTTATCCAGGGGCTTCGGAGGCTACACCTTC
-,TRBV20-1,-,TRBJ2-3,CSAATPFNEGDTQYF,TGCAGTGCCGCCACCCCTTTTAATGAAGGGGATACGCAGTATTTT
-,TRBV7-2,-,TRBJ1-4,CASSSGKAFGLKEKLFF,TGTGCCAGCAGCTCCGGGAAGGCATTTGGTTTGAAGGAAAAACTGTTTTTT
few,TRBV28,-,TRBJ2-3,CASSSGVPPDTQYF,TGTGCCAGCAGTTCGGGGGTACCACCAGATACGCAGTATTTT
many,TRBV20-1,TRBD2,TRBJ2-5,CSARTSGSYQETQYF,TGCAGTGCTAGGACTAGCGGGTCGTACCAAGAGACCCAGTACTTC
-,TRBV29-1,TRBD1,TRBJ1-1,CSVIQGAGRTEAFF,TGCAGCGTTATCCAGGGGGCTGGTAGGACTGAAGCTTTCTTT
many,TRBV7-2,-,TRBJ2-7,CASSYNRDMFYEQYF,TGTGCCAGCAGCTACAACAGGGATATGTTCTACGAGCAGTACTTC
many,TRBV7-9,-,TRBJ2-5,CASSAILGGALETQYF,TGTGCCAGCAGCGCGATTTTGGGCGGGGCTCTGGAGACCCAGTACTTC
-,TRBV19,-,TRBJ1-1,CASTPRLGRPNTEAFF,TGTGCCAGTACCCCCCGGTTGGGCAGGCCGAACACTGAAGCTTTCTTT
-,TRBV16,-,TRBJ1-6,CASSPPRGNSPLHF,TGTGCCAGCAGCCCCCCCCGGGGCAATTCACCCCTCCACTTT
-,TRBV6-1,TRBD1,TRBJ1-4,CASRMGQANEKLFF,TGTGCCAGCAGGATGGGACAGGCTAATGAAAAACTGTTTTTT
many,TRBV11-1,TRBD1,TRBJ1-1,CASSEDRTTNTEAFF,TGTGCCAGCAGCGAGGACAGGACGACGAACACTGAAGCTTTCTTT
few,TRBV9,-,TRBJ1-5,CASSVGRDSNQPQHF,TGTGCCAGCAGCGTAGGCAGGGATAGCAATCAGCCCCAGCATTTT
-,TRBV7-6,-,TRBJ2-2,CASSLEVFTNTGELFF,TGTGCCAGCAGCTTAGAAGTCTTCACGAACACCGGGGAGCTGTTTTTT
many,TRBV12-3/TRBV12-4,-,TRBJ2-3,CATSLGGDTDTQYF,TGTGCCACGAGCCTCGGAGGGGACACAGATACGCAGTATTTT
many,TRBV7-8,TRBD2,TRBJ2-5,CASRSRRTSGGAGETQYF,TGTGCCAGCAGATCTAGACGGACTAGCGGGGGCGCGGGTGAGACCCAGTACTTC
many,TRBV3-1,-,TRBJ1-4,CASSQESATNEKLFF,TGTGCCAGCAGCCAAGAATCAGCAACTAATGAAAAACTGTTTTTT
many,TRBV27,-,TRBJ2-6,CASSPDSNVLTF,TGTGCCAGCAGTCCAGACAGCAACGTCCTGACTTTC
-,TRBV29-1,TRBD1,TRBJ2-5,CSVGTGTGLQETQYF,TGCAGCGTTGGGACTGGGACAGGGTTACAAGAGACCCAGTACTTC
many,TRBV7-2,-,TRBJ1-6,CASSQSYNSPLHF,TGTGCCAGCAGCCAGTCCTATAATTCACCCCTCCACTTT
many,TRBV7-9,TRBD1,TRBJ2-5,CASRHKDRKLQETQYF,TGTGCCAGCAGACATAAGGACAGGAAGCTTCAAGAGACCCAGTACTTC
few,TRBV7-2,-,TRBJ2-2,CASSLSPAGNTGELFF,TGTGCCAGCAGCTTAAGCCCTGCGGGGAACACCGGGGAGCTGTTTTTT
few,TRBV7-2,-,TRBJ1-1,CASSQRPSMRAFF,TGTGCCAGCAGCCAAAGGCCCAGCATGCGAGCTTTCTTT
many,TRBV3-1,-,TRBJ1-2,CASSQAGIYGYTF,TGTGCCAGCAGCCAAGCGGGGATCTATGGCTACACCTTC
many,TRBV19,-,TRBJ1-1,CASSIAPASRTTEAFF,TGTGCCAGTAGTATAGCGCCAGCATCCCGAACCACTGAAGCTTTCTTT
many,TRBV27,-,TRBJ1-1,CASSFQSNTEAFF,TGTGCCAGCAGTTTCCAGTCGAACACTGAAGCTTTCTTT
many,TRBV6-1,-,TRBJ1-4,CASSLSTEYQLFF,TGTGCCAGCAGTCTTTCGACCGAGTATCAACTGTTTTTT
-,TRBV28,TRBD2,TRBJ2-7,CASSVLAEQYF,TGTGCCAGCAGCGTACTAGCGGAGCAGTACTTC
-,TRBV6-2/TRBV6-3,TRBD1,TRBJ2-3,CASSYGQGTDTQYF,TGTGCCAGCAGTTACGGACAGGGCACAGATACGCAGTATTTT
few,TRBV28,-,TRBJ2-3,CASSFLAGTDTQYF,TGTGCCAGCAGTTTCTTAGCGGGCACAGATACGCAGTATTTT
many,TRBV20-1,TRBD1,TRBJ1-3,CSARDGQGVWPGNTIYF,TGCAGTGCTAGAGACGGACAGGGAGTCTGGCCTGGAAACACCATATATTTT
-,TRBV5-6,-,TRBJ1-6,CASSEDSGWNSPLHF,TGTGCCAGCAGCGAGGACAGTGGTTGGAATTCACCCCTCCACTTT
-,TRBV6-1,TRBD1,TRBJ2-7,CASSTLGTATSSPYEQYF,TGTGCCAGCTCGACCCTTGGGACAGCCACAAGCTCCCCCTACGAGCAGTACTTC
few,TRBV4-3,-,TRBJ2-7,CASSQDVGGRSYEQYF,TGCGCCAGCAGCCAAGATGTAGGGGGACGGTCCTACGAGCAGTACTTC
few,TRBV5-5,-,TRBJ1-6,CASSRPRDTRQHSPLHF,TGTGCCAGCAGCCGCCCCCGGGACACTAGACAGCATTCACCCCTCCACTTT